These 10 T cell receptor beta chains were sequenced from one sample in a study of OX40 agonist ivuxolimab in advanced cancers. The library was obtained by the immunoSEQ multiplex PCR assay. This immuneACCESS table, as held by TCRdb, lists in-frame sequences with V and J called but not all clones. Of the missing ones, under half trace to an unresolved V gene in checked studies; the others have no known cause. The sample has 100,000 to 150,000 clones on record, under 95% of them singletons. The top ten constitute 0.8% to 1% of the sample. The source was CD4+ or CD8+ T cells sorted from blood, collected in a trial of the OX40 agonist ivuxolimab. The receptors here all came from an adult with an advanced solid tumor such as melanoma, head and neck, liver or kidney cancer.

The gene calls are TRBV9 and TRBJ2-2; TRBD2 matches at 15 bases. V lost 4 bases, J lost 6 bases, and 7 bases stayed unmatched. This CDR3 spans 17 amino acids. The germline gives CDR1 SGDLS, CDR2 YYNGEE. In nucleotides, the CDR3 is TGTGCCAGCAGCCGGGGACTAGCGGGAGGAATGGCCGGGGAGCTGTTTTTT. This encodes CASSRGLAGGMAGELFF.

This rearrangement joins TRBV5-4 to TRBJ2-3; 10 positions match TRBD2. After removal of 0 bases from V and 2 bases from J, the junction contained 3 bases not matched to a gene. The CDR3 has 16 amino acids. Germline values: CDR1 SGHNT, CDR2 YYREEE (reference sequence). The CDR3 region has the DNA TGTGCCAGCAGCTTGGGTCTAGCGGGAGACACAGATACGCAGTATTTT. Encoded protein: CASSLGLAGDTDTQYF.

As concerns this clone: A read error may produce the germline difference seen at one junction end. This chain uses TRBV7-7 with TRBJ2-3; 8 bases align to TRBD2. The CDR3 totals 17 residues. The V gene's germline CDR1 is SSHAT and CDR2 FNYEAQ (reference sequence). CDR3 region: CASSDAVGLARADTQYF. The CDR3 DNA reads as TGTGCTAGCAGCGATGCCGTCGGACTAGCCAGGGCAGATACGCAGTATTTT.

This rearrangement joins TRBV6-6 to TRBJ2-7; the D is unclear. CDR1 is MNHNY, CDR2 SVGAGI, per germline (reference sequence). The CDR3 runs to 15 residues. V shed 7 bases and J shed 0 bases, with 16 bases lying between them. The CDR3 DNA sequence: TGTGCCAGCACCAAAGCCCGTGAAGTCTCCTACGAGCAGTACTTC. Translation: CASTKAREVSYEQYF.

The V call is TRBV27, the J call TRBJ1-3; maybe TRBD1 (6 bases). This CDR3 contains 15 residues. The germline gives CDR1 MNHEY, CDR2 SMNVEV (reference sequence). With 5 bases removed from V and 0 bases from J, the gap between germline ends came to 11 bases. The CDR3 nucleotides are TGTGCCAGCAGTCCCAGGGGACACTCTGGAAACACCATATATTTT. Protein: CASSPRGHSGNTIYF.

This clone was seen only once. Other DNA sequences in this sample translate to the same CDR3. The gene calls are TRBV18 and TRBJ1-1; D perhaps matches TRBD1 (6 bases). CDR3 length: 13 amino acids. Looked up from germline, CDR1 is KGHSH and CDR2 is LQKENI. Trimming stripped 4 bases from V and 2 bases from J, with 8 bases between. The CDR3, as DNA: TGTGCCAGCTCACAGGGGGTTAACACTGAAGCTTTCTTT. Residues: CASSQGVNTEAFF.

The rearrangement links TRBV18 to TRBJ2-3; 9 positions match TRBD1. The CDR3 covers 14 residues. The V and J ends lost 6 bases and 3 bases, in that order; junction bases with no gene match: 4. Germline V gene data show CDR1 as KGHSH and CDR2 as LQKENI. The CDR3 nucleotides are TGTGCCAGCTCCCCGACAGGGGGGACAGATACGCAGTATTTT. As protein: CASSPTGGTDTQYF.

The chain combines TRBV4-1 with TRBJ2-7; the match to TRBD2 covers 7 bases. Germline V gene data show CDR1 as MGHRA and CDR2 as YSYEKL. V dropped 4 bases and J dropped 5; count of bases not matched to a gene: 5. The CDR3 has 13 amino acids. The CDR3 DNA follows: TGCGCCAGCAGCCCGTTGGCGGGGGACGAGCAGTACTTC. As protein: CASSPLAGDEQYF.

The chain links TRBV11-2 to TRBJ2-2, with D hard to call. V lost 3 bases, J lost 5 bases, and 13 bases lay in between. Germline V gene lookup returns CDR1 SGHAT and CDR2 FQNNGV. CDR3 length: 15 residues. The CDR3 here is CASSFTSTATGELFF. CDR3 bases: TGTGCCAGCAGCTTCACGAGCACGGCTACCGGGGAGCTGTTTTTT.

The chain uses TRBV28 and TRBJ2-2; D is ambiguous. The germline V gene encodes CDR1 MDHEN and CDR2 SYDVKM. Between the trimmed V and J ends, which lost 11 bases and 4 bases, there was a span of 11 bases. The CDR3 contains 12 residues. The CDR3: CAGQSSTGELFF. The CDR3 bases are TGTGCCGGGCAGAGTAGCACCGGGGAGCTGTTTTTT.